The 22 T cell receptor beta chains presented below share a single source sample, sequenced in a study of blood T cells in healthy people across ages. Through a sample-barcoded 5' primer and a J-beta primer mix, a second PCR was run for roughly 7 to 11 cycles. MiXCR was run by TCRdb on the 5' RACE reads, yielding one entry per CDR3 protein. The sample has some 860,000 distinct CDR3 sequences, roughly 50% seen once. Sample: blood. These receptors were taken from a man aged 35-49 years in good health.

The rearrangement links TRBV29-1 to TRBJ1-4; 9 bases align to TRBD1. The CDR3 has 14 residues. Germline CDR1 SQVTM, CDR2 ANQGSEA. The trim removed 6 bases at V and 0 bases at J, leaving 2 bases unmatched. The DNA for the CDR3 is TGCAGCGTGGGACAGGGAGCAACTAATGAAAAACTGTTTTTT. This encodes CSVGQGATNEKLFF.

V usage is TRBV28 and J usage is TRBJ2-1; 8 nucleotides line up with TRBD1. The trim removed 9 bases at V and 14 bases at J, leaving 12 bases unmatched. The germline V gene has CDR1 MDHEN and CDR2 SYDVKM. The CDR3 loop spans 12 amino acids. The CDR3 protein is CASAAQGQEEFF. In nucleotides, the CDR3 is TGTGCCAGTGCGGCGCAGGGACAGGAAGAGTTCTTC.

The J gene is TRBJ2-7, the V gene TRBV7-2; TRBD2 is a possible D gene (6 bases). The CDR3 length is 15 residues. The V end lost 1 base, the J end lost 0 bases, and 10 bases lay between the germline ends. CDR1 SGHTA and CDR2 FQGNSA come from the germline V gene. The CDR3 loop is CASSLVAETSYEQYF. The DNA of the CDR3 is TGTGCCAGCAGCTTAGTAGCGGAGACCTCCTACGAGCAGTACTTC.

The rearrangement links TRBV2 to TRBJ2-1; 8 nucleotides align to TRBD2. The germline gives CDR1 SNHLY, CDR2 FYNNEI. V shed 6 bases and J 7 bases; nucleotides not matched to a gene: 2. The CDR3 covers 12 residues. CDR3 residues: CASRGTRNEQFF. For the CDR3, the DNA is TGTGCCAGCAGGGGGACTAGAAATGAGCAGTTCTTC.

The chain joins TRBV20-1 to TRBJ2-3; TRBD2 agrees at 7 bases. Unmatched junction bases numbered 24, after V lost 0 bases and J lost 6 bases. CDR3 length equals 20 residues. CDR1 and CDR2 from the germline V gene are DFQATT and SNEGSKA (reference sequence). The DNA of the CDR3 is TGCAGTGCTAGAGATTCAGGACTAGGAGCTTACACCTATCTCCTGGATACGCAGTATTTT. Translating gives CSARDSGLGAYTYLLDTQYF.

CDR3 nucleotide sequence: TGCAGTGCTAGAGACCCAGGGAGGAATGAAAAACTGTTTTTT. Translation: CSARDPGRNEKLFF. The chain combines TRBV20-1 with TRBJ1-4, with TRBD1 as a possible D gene (5 bases). In germline, CDR1 is DFQATT, CDR2 SNEGSKA (reference sequence). Trimming removed 0 bases at V and 5 bases at J, with 10 bases between. This CDR3 comprises 14 residues.

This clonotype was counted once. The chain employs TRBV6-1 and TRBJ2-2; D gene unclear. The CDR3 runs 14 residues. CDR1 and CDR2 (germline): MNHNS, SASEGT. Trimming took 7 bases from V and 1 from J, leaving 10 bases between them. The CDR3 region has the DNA TGTGCCAGCATCCCGAGTCAGAACACCGGGGAGCTGTTTTTT. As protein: CASIPSQNTGELFF.

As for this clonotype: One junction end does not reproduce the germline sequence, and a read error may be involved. The CDR3 loop is CASSPGLAGVRERYF. As DNA, the CDR3 is TGTGCCAGCAGTCCGGGACTAGCGGGAGTGCGGGAGCGGTACTTC. The J gene is TRBJ2-7, the V gene TRBV27; 14 bases match TRBD2. Germline CDR1 is MNHEY and CDR2 is SMNVEV (reference sequence). This CDR3 is built from 15 residues.

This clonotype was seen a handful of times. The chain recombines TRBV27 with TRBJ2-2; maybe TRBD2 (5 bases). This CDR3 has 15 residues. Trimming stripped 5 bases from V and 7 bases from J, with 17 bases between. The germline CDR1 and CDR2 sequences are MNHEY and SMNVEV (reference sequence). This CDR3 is CASSQGVRGSGELFF. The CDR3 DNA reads TGTGCCAGCAGTCAAGGCGTCCGAGGGAGCGGGGAGCTGTTTTTT.

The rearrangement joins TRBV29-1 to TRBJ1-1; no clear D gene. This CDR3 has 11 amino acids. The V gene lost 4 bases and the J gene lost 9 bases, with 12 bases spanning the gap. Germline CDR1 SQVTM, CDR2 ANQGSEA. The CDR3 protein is CSVGGNGKAFF. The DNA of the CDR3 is TGCAGCGTTGGGGGTAATGGAAAAGCTTTCTTT.

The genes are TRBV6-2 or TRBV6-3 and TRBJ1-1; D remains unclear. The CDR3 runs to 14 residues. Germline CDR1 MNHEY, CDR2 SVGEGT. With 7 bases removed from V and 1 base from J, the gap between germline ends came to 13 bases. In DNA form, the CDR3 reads TGTGCCAGCAAAGGCCCGACGGAGAACACTGAAGCTTTCTTT. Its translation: CASKGPTENTEAFF.

DNA for the CDR3: TGTGCCAGTAGTATAGCCCTTATACTAGCGGGAGGCCACAATGAGCAGTTCTTC. Protein: CASSIALILAGGHNEQFF. The chain couples TRBV19 to TRBJ2-1; 12 bases fit TRBD2. This CDR3 contains 18 residues. The junction had 9 bases not matched to a gene; V was cut back by 1 base and J by 5 bases. Per germline, CDR1 LNHDA and CDR2 SQIVND (reference sequence).

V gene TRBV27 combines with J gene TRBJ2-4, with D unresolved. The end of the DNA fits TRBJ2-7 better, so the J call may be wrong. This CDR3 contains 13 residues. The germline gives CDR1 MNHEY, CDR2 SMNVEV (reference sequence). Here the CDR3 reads CASSPLYSYEQYF. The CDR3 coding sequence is TGTGCCAGCAGTCCTCTCTACTCCTACGAGCAGTACTTC.

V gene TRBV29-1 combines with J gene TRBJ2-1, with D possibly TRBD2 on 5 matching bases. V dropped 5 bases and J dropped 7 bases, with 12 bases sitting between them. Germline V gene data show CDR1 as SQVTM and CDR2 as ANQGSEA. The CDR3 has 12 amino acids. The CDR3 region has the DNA TGCAGCGTTTTCTTGGACTTGAATGAGCAGTTCTTC. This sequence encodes CSVFLDLNEQFF.

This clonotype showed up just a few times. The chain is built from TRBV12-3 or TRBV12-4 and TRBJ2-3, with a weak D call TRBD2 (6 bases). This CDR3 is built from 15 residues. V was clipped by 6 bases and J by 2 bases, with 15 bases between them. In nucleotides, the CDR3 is TGTGCCAGCAGCCGATCGGGACTCGACACAGATACGCAGTATTTT. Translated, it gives CASSRSGLDTDTQYF.

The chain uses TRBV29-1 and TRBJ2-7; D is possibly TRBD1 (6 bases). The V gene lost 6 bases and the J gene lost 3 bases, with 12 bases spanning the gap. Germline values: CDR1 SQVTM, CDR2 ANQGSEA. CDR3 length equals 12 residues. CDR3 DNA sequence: TGCAGCGTGAGGACAGCCGGCTACGAGCAGTACTTC. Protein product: CSVRTAGYEQYF.

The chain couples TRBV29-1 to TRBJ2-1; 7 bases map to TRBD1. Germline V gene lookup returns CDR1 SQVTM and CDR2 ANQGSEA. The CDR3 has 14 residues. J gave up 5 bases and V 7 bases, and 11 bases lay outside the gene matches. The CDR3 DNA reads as TGCAGCGCCCTCGGGACAGTGGTCGACAATGAGCAGTTCTTC. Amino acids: CSALGTVVDNEQFF.

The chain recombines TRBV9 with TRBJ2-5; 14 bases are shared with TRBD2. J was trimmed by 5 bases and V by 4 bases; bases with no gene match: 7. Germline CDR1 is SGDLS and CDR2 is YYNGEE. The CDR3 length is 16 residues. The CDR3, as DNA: TGTGCCAGCAGCCACGGGACTAGCGGGAGCGGGGAGACCCAGTACTTC. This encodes CASSHGTSGSGETQYF.

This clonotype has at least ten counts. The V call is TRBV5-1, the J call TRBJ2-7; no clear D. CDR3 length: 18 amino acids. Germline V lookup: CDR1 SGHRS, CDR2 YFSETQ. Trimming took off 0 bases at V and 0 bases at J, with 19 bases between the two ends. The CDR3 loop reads CASSLDGSRLTGSYEQYF. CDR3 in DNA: TGCGCCAGCAGCTTGGACGGCAGCCGTTTGACCGGCTCCTACGAGCAGTACTTC.

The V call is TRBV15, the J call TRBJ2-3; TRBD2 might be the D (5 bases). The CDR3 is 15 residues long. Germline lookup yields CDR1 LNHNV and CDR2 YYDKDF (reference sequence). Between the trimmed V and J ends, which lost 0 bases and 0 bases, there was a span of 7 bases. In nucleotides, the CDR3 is TGTGCCACCAGCAGAGACCCGGGGAGCACAGATACGCAGTATTTT. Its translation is CATSRDPGSTDTQYF.

CDR3 DNA sequence: TGCAGTGGACAGGGGGGGGTTGAGCAGTTCTTC. As protein: CSGQGGVEQFF. V is TRBV20-1 and J is TRBJ2-1; the match to TRBD1 covers 9 bases. The V segment lost 7 bases and the J segment 9 bases; nucleotides outside the gene matches: 4. The CDR3 is 11 amino acids. The germline CDR1 and CDR2 sequences are DFQATT and SNEGSKA (reference sequence).

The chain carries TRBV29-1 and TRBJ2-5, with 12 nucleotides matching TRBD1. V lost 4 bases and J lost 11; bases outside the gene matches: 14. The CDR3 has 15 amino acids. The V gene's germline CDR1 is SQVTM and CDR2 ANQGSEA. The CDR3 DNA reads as TGCAGCGTTGGGGTAGGGACAGGGGGCTTCAATGAGCAGTACTTC. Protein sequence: CSVGVGTGGFNEQYF.